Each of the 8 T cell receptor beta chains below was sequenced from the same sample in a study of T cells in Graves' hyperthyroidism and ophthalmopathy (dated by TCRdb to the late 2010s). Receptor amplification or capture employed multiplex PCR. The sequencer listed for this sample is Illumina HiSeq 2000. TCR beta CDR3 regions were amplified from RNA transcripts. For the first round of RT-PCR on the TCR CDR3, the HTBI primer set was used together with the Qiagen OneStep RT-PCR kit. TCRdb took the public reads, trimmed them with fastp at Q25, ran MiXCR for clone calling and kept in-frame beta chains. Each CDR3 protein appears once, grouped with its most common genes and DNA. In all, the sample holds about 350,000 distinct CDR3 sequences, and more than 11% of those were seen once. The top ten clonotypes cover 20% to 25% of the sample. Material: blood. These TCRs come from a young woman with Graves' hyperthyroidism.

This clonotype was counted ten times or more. The CDR3 bases are TGTGCCTGGGGAAAGGCGGCGAACACCGGGGAGCTGTTTTTT. Protein: CAWGKAANTGELFF. The gene calls are TRBV30 and TRBJ2-2, with D uncertain. The CDR3 runs to 14 residues. Looked up from germline, CDR1 is GTSNPN and CDR2 is SVGIG (reference sequence). Trimming left V 5 bases short and J 0 bases short, with 10 bases between.

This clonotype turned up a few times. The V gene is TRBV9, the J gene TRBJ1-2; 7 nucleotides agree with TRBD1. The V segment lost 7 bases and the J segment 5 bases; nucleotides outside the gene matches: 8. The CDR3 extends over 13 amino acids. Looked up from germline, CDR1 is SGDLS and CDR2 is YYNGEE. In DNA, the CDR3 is TGTGCCAGCGTCCAACAGGGGACGTATGGCTACACCTTC. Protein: CASVQQGTYGYTF.

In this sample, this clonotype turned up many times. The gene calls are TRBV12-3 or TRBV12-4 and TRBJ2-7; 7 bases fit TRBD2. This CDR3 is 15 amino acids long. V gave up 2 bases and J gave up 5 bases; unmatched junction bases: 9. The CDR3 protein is CASSLRSSGNHEQYF. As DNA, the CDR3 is TGTGCCAGCAGTTTAAGGTCCAGCGGGAACCACGAGCAGTACTTC.

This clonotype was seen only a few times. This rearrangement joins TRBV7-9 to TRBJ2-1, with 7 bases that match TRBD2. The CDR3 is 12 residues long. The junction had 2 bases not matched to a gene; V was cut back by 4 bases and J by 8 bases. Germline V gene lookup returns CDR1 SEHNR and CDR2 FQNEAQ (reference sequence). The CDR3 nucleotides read TGTGCCAGCAGCTCCGGGGGGTATGAGCAGTTCTTC. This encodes CASSSGGYEQFF.

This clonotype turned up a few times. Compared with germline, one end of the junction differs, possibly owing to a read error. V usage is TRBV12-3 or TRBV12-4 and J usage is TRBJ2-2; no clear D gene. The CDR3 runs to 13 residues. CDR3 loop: CASSLNNIGELFF. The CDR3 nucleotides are TGTGCCAGCAGTTTGAACAACATCGGGGAGCTGTTTTTT.

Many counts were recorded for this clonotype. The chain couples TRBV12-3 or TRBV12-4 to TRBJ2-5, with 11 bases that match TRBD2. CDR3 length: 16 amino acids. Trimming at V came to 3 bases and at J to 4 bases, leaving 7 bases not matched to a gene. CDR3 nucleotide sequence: TGTGCCAGCAGTTTCGGTCGTCTAGCGGGAGGAGAGACCCAGTACTTC. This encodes CASSFGRLAGGETQYF.

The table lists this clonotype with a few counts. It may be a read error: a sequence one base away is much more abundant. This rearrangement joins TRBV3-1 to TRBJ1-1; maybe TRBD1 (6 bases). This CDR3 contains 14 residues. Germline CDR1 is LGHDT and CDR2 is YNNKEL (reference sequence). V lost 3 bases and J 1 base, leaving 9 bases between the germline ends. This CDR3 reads CASSHSDRNTEAFF. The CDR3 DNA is TGTGCCAGCAGCCACTCGGACAGGAACACTGAAGCTTTCTTT.

The CDR3 sequence: CASSSGAGGISHKPYF. CDR3 sequence (DNA): TGTGCCAGCAGCTCCGGAGCGGGAGGCATTTCCCATAAACCATACTTC. The chain combines TRBV7-2 with TRBJ2-5, with 9 bases that match TRBD2. The CDR3 is 16 amino acids. From germline, CDR1 is SGHTA and CDR2 FQGNSA. Trimming at V came to 4 bases and at J to 14 bases, leaving 20 bases not matched to a gene.